The next 4 T cell receptor beta chains were all read from a single sample in a study of T cell repertoires in cytomegalovirus infection. A single record per CDR3 protein comes from TCRdb applying MiXCR to the reads. Among approximately 590,000 distinct CDR3 sequences listed, approximately 40% were seen once. The antigens of these receptors remain unknown. The specimen was cultured PBMCs, collected from culture after CMV antigen stimulation. The receptor source for this set is a human donor in good health (CMV status not recorded). Some clones in this sample may be carry-over from other donors' samples.

The chain links TRBV28 to TRBJ2-7, with 10 bases identical to TRBD1. The V gene's germline CDR1 is MDHEN and CDR2 SYDVKM. The CDR3 runs to 15 residues. Germline trimming cut 2 bases from V and 8 bases from J; bases unmatched to any gene: 9. CDR3 in DNA: TGTGCCAGCAGTTTAAGGAGACAGGGGGCGATCAAGCAGTACTTC. Translating it yields CASSLRRQGAIKQYF.

The CDR3 sequence: CASSGTWGSTDTQYF. For the CDR3, the DNA is TGTGCCAGCAGTGGTACCTGGGGAAGCACAGATACGCAGTATTTT. This chain connects TRBV12-3 or TRBV12-4 to TRBJ2-3; D gene ambiguous. The CDR3 consists of 15 residues. V was pared by 5 bases and J by 0 bases, with 12 bases between.

This chain joins TRBV10-3 and TRBJ2-7; D unclear. This CDR3 is built from 11 residues. V lost 6 bases and J lost 5, with 8 bases in between. Germline V gene data show CDR1 as ENHRY and CDR2 as SYGVKD. CDR3 nucleotides: TGTGCCATCAGCACTTCTGACGAGCAGTACTTC. It translates to CAISTSDEQYF.

The rearrangement joins TRBV20-1 to TRBJ2-5; tentative D call: TRBD2 (5 bases). V gave up 3 bases and J gave up 2 bases, with 10 bases separating them. The CDR3 runs 13 residues. Germline CDR1 is DFQATT and CDR2 is SNEGSKA (reference sequence). CDR3 protein: CSASQDLQETQYF. As DNA, the CDR3 is TGCAGTGCTAGCCAGGACTTACAAGAGACCCAGTACTTC.